This TCR beta chain was observed in a study of T cells in Graves' hyperthyroidism and ophthalmopathy. The investigators amplified TCR beta CDR3 regions from RNA transcripts. HTBI primers were used for first-round RT-PCR of the TCR CDR3. TCRdb re-derived calls from the multiplex PCR reads in MiXCR, one entry per CDR3 protein. The data show approximately 350,000 distinct CDR3 sequences, around 15% seen once. With 5 bases removed from V and 9 bases from J, the gap between germline ends came to 17 bases. Germline V gives CDR1 MNHEY, CDR2 SMNVEV (reference sequence). CDR3 length: 14 residues. This clonotype occurred many times.

This TCR came from a woman aged 55-70 years with Graves' ophthalmopathy. The chain couples TRBV27 to TRBJ2-4; the D gene is possibly TRBD1 (5 bases). The sample consisted of blood. The CDR3 protein is CASSKNRRGSIQYF. For the CDR3, the DNA is TGTGCCAGCAGTAAGAACAGGCGTGGAAGCATTCAGTACTTC.